In this sample, the clone carrying this T cell receptor (beta chain) turned up many times. This specimen comes from a study of neurological immune-mediated disorders. Trimming left V 1 base short and J 2 bases short, with 17 bases between. The length of the CDR3 is 17 residues. CDR1 and CDR2 from the germline V gene are SGHDT and YYEEEE. MiXCR, applied by TCRdb to the 5' RACE reads, yields one record per CDR3 protein. Altogether roughly 56,000 distinct CDR3 sequences are present, over 9.5% being singletons, with the ten largest covering approximately 1.8%. The clonotype was recovered from a man aged 55-75 years in good health. The V gene is TRBV5-6, the J gene TRBJ2-3; weak D call: TRBD1 (6 bases). The sequenced material came from PBMCs. CDR3 sequence reads: CASSLTQGPAYTDTQYF. The CDR3 DNA follows: TGTGCCAGCAGCTTGACCCAGGGGCCAGCGTACACAGATACGCAGTATTTT. The whole variable domain, remainder taken from reference TRBV5-6 and TRBJ2-3, is DAGVTQSPTHLIKTRGQQVTLRCSPKSGHDTVSWYQQALGQGPQFIFQYYEEEERQRGNFPDRFSGHQFPNYSSELNVNALLLGDSALYLCASSLTQGPAYTDTQYFGPGTRLTVL.